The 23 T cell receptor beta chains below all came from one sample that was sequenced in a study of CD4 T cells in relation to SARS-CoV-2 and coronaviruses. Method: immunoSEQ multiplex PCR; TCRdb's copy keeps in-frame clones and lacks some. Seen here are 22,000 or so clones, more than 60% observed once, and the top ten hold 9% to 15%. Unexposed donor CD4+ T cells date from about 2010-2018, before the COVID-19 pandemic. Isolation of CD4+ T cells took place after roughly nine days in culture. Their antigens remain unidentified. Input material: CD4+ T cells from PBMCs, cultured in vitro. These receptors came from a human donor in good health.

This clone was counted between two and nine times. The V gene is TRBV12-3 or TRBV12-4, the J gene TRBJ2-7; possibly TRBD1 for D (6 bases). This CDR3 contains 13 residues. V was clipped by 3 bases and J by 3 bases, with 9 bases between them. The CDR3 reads CASSFGRGYEQYF. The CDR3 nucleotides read TGTGCCAGCAGTTTTGGCAGGGGCTACGAGCAGTACTTC.

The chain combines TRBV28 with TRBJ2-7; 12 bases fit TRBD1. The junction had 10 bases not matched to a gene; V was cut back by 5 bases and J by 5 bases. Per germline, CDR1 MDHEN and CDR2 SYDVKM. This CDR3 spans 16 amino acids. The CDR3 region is CASSPTLGTGGNEQYF. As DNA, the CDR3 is TGTGCCAGCAGTCCGACCCTCGGGACAGGGGGCAACGAGCAGTACTTC.

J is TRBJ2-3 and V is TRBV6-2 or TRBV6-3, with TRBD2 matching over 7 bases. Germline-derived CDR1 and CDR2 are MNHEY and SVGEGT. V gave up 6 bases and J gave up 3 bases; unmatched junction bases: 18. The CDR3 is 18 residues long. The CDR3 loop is CASSSTHHAGEETDTQYF. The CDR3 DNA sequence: TGTGCCAGCAGCTCTACACACCATGCGGGAGAGGAGACAGATACGCAGTATTTT.

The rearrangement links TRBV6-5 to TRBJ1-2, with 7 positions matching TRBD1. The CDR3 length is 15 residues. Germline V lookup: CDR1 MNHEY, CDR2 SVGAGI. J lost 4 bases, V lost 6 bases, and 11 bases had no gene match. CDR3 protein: CASRTGFGLSYGYTF. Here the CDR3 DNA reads TGTGCCAGCAGGACAGGGTTCGGACTTTCCTATGGCTACACCTTC.

CDR3 in amino acids: CASSIDQNSSPLHF. DNA of the CDR3: TGTGCCAGTAGTATAGATCAAAACTCTTCACCCCTCCACTTT. This sequence joins TRBV19 and TRBJ1-6; no reliable D call. Germline V gene data show CDR1 as LNHDA and CDR2 as SQIVND (reference sequence). The CDR3 loop spans 14 amino acids. V was pared by 0 bases and J by 9 bases, with 9 bases between.

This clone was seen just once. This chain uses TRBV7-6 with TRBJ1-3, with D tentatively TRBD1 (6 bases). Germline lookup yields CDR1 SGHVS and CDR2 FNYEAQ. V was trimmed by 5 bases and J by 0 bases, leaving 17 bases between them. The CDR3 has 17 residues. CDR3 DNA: TGTGCCAGCAGCCAGAGACCAGGGGCTTACTCTGGAAACACCATATATTTT. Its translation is CASSQRPGAYSGNTIYF.

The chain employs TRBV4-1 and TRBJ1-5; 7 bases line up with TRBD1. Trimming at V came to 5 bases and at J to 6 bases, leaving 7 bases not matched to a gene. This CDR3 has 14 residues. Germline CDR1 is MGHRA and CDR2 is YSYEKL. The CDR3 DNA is TGCGCCAGCAGCTTGCGACAGGGCAGTCAGCCCCAGCATTTT. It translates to CASSLRQGSQPQHF.

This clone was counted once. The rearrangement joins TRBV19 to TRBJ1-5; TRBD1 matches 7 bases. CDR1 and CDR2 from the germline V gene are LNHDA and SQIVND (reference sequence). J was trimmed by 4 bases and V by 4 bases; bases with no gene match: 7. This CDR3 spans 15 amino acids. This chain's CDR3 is CASSTGQAWNQPQHF. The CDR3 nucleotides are TGTGCCAGTAGTACCGGACAGGCTTGGAATCAGCCCCAGCATTTT.

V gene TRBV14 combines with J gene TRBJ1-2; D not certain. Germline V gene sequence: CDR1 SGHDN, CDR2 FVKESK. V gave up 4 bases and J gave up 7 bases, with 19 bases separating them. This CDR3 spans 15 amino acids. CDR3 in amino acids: CASSRFRGSVAGYTF. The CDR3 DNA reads TGTGCCAGCAGCCGATTTCGGGGAAGTGTGGCTGGCTACACCTTC.

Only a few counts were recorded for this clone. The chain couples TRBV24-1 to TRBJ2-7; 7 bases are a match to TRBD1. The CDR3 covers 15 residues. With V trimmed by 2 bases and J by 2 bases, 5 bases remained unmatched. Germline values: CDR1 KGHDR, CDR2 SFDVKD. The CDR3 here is CATSDSRGKPYEQYF. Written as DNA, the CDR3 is TGTGCCACCAGTGATTCCAGGGGGAAACCCTACGAGCAGTACTTC.

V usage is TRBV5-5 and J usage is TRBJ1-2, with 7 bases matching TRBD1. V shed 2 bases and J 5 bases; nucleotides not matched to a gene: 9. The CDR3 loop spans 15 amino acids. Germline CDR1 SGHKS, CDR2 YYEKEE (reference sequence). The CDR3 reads CASSLGGQIIYGYTF. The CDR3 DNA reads TGTGCCAGCAGCTTAGGGGGACAGATTATTTATGGCTACACCTTC.

The CDR3 DNA reads TGTGCCAGCAGTGAACGAGGGAAAGGGACCTATGGCTACACCTTC. Protein product: CASSERGKGTYGYTF. The chain couples TRBV6-1 to TRBJ1-2, with D possibly being TRBD1 (5 bases). There are 15 residues in the CDR3. Per germline, CDR1 MNHNS and CDR2 SASEGT. The V gene lost 2 bases and the J gene lost 4 bases, with 14 bases spanning the gap.

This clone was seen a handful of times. CDR3 protein: CASSPTTGEGGNQPQHF. The CDR3 DNA sequence: TGTGCCAGCAGCCCCACAACAGGGGAGGGGGGCAATCAGCCCCAGCATTTT. V is TRBV9 and J is TRBJ1-5; 7 bases line up with TRBD1. The V gene's germline CDR1 is SGDLS and CDR2 YYNGEE. The CDR3 covers 17 residues. J gave up 2 bases and V 4 bases, and 12 bases lay outside the gene matches. The full variable domain, in which reference TRBV9 and TRBJ1-5 provide the parts outside the CDR3, is DSGVTQTPKHLITATGQRVTLRCSPRSGDLSVYWYQQSLDQGLQFLIQYYNGEERAKGNILERFSAQQFPDLHSELNLSSLELGDSALYFCASSPTTGEGGNQPQHFGDGTRLSIL.

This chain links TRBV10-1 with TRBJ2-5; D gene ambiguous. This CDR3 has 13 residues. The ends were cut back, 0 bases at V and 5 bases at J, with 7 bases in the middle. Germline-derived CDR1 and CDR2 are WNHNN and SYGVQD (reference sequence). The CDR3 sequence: CASSESGQETQYF. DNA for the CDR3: TGCGCCAGCAGTGAGTCAGGGCAGGAGACCCAGTACTTC.

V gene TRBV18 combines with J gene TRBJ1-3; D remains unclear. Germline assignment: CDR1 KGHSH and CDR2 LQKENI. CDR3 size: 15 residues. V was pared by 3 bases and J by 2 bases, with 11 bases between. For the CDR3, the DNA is TGTGCCAGCTCACCGACCGCACAGACTGGAAACACCATATATTTT. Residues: CASSPTAQTGNTIYF.

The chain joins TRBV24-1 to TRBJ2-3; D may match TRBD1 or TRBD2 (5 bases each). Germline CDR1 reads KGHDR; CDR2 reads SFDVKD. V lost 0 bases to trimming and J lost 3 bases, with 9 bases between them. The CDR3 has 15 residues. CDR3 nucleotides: TGTGCCACCAGTGATTTGGGAGGACAAACAGATACGCAGTATTTT. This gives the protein CATSDLGGQTDTQYF.

The CDR3 loop is CASSRAQGGNQPQHF. The CDR3 coding sequence is TGTGCCAGTAGTCGGGCCCAGGGCGGCAATCAGCCCCAGCATTTT. This chain uses TRBV19 with TRBJ1-5, with D perhaps matching TRBD1 (5 bases). CDR3 length: 15 residues. CDR1 is LNHDA and CDR2 is SQIVND in the germline V gene (reference sequence). V was trimmed by 5 bases and J by 2 bases, leaving 13 bases between them.

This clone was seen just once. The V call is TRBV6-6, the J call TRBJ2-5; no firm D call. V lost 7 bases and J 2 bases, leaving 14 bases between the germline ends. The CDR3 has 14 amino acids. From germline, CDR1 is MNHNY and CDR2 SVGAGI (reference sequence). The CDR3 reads CASTNPPRQETQYF. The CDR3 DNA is TGTGCCAGCACCAATCCCCCACGACAAGAGACCCAGTACTTC.

CDR3 bases: TGTGCCAGCAGACGGGGGGGAGGGAACTACAATGAGCAGTTCTTC. Translation gives CASRRGGGNYNEQFF. The genes are TRBV2 and TRBJ2-1; 8 positions match TRBD2. Germline V gene sequence: CDR1 SNHLY, CDR2 FYNNEI. This CDR3 is 15 amino acids long. Germline trimming cut 6 bases from V and 3 bases from J; bases unmatched to any gene: 7.

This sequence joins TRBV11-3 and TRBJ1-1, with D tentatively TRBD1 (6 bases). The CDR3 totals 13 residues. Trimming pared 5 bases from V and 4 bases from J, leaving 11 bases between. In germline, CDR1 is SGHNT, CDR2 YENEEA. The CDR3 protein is CASSPGQSTEAFF. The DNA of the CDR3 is TGTGCCAGCAGCCCGGGACAATCCACTGAAGCTTTCTTT. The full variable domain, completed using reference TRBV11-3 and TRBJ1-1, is EAGVVQSPRYKIIEKKQPVAFWCNPISGHNTLYWYLQNLGQGPELLIRYENEEAVDDSQLPKDRFSAERLKGVDSTLKIQPAELGDSAVYLCASSPGQSTEAFFGQGTRLTVV.

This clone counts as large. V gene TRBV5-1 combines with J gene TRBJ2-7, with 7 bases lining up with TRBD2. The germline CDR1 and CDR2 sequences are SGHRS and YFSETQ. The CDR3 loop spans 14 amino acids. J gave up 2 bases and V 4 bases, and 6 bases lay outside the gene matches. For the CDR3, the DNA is TGCGCCAGCAGCCTAGCGGTTAGGACCTACGAGCAGTACTTC. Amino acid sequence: CASSLAVRTYEQYF.

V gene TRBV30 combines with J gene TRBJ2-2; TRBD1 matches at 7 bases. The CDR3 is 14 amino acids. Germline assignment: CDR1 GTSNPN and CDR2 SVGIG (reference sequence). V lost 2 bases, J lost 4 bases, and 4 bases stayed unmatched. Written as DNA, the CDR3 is TGTGCCTGGAGTAAGAGGGGGCTCACCGGGGAGCTGTTTTTT. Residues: CAWSKRGLTGELFF.

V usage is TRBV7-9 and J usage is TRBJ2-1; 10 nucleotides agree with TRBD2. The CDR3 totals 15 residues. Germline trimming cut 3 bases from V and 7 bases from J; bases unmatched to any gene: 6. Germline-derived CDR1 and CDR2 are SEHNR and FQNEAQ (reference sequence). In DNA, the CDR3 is TGTGCCAGCAGCTTCGAGCGGGAGGGTTGGAATGAGCAGTTCTTC. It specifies CASSFEREGWNEQFF.